The 28 T cell receptor beta chains below come from one sample, sequenced in a study of cytomegalovirus exposure and HLA in healthy donors. TCRdb keeps only in-frame clones here, not all; method: immunoSEQ multiplex PCR. The sample records approximately 270,000 clones, 86% being singletons. Material for sequencing was PBMCs. The origin of the receptors is a woman aged 18-35 years in good health and CMV-seronegative.

The chain combines TRBV7-9 with TRBJ1-4; tentatively, D is TRBD1 (6 bases). This CDR3 has 14 residues. Germline CDR1 SEHNR, CDR2 FQNEAQ (reference sequence). The V gene lost 4 bases and the J gene lost 8 bases, with 14 bases spanning the gap. The CDR3 nucleotides are TGTGCCAGCAGCTCGGGACATTCTGGAGAAAAACTGTTTTTT. The encoded protein is CASSSGHSGEKLFF.

The chain employs TRBV5-1 and TRBJ2-7; 10 bases align to TRBD2. The CDR3 runs 19 residues. J gave up 4 bases and V 4 bases, and 20 bases lay outside the gene matches. CDR1 and CDR2 from the germline V gene are SGHRS and YFSETQ. The CDR3 sequence is CASSPREASGRAFHYEQYF. The CDR3 bases are TGCGCCAGCAGCCCCCGGGAGGCTAGCGGGAGAGCCTTCCATTACGAGCAGTACTTC.

The chain uses TRBV5-1 and TRBJ2-7, with 11 bases aligning to TRBD1. J was trimmed by 2 bases and V by 5 bases; bases with no gene match: 9. This CDR3 is built from 16 residues. Germline V gives CDR1 SGHRS, CDR2 YFSETQ. This CDR3 reads CASSSPPGQGAYEQYF. DNA for the CDR3: TGCGCCAGCAGTTCTCCTCCGGGACAGGGGGCCTACGAGCAGTACTTC.

The V call is TRBV7-8, the J call TRBJ2-3; TRBD2 is a possible D gene (5 bases). Germline V gene sequence: CDR1 SGHVS, CDR2 FQNEAQ. The CDR3 has 13 amino acids. Trimming took off 5 bases at V and 2 bases at J, with 8 bases between the two ends. DNA for the CDR3: TGTGCCAGCAGCCGGGATTCCACAGATACGCAGTATTTT. Protein product: CASSRDSTDTQYF.

The gene calls are TRBV30 and TRBJ1-3; TRBD1 is a possible D gene (5 bases). Trimming cost V 4 bases and J 4 bases, with 14 bases left between them. Germline CDR1 and CDR2: GTSNPN and SVGIG (reference sequence). The CDR3 sequence is 14 residues long. As DNA, the CDR3 is TGTGCCTGGACCACGGGGGTATCCGGAAACACCATATATTTT. Its protein product is CAWTTGVSGNTIYF.

This clone has only a few counts. The chain links TRBV27 to TRBJ1-5; no firm D call. V lost 6 bases and J lost 1, with 10 bases in between. Looked up from germline, CDR1 is MNHEY and CDR2 is SMNVEV (reference sequence). The CDR3 is 14 amino acids. The CDR3, as DNA: TGTGCCAGCAGCCGGGAAACGAGCAATCAGCCCCAGCATTTT. This gives the protein CASSRETSNQPQHF.

The chain joins TRBV4-1 to TRBJ2-5; 8 bases fit TRBD1. The CDR3 covers 15 residues. The V and J ends lost 2 bases and 1 base, in that order; junction bases with no gene match: 3. Germline loops: CDR1 MGHRA, CDR2 YSYEKL. In nucleotides, the CDR3 is TGCGCCAGCAGCCAATCGGGACAGGTCCAAGAGACCCAGTACTTC. Residues: CASSQSGQVQETQYF.

This chain joins TRBV6-6 and TRBJ1-5; D might be TRBD1 (5 bases). Germline CDR1 MNHNY, CDR2 SVGAGI (reference sequence). The CDR3 loop spans 15 amino acids. Between the trimmed V and J ends, which lost 2 bases and 5 bases, there was a span of 13 bases. The CDR3 nucleotides read TGTGCCAGCAGTTACGCCGGGGGGTTTGATCAGCCCCAGCATTTT. It translates to CASSYAGGFDQPQHF.

V gene TRBV6-5 combines with J gene TRBJ2-6; no firm D call. This CDR3 is built from 15 residues. Germline loops: CDR1 MNHEY, CDR2 SVGAGI. Trimming stripped 0 bases from V and 3 bases from J, with 6 bases between. The CDR3 DNA follows: TGTGCCAGCAGTTACTCGACGGGTGGGGCCAACGTCCTGACTTTC. Translation gives CASSYSTGGANVLTF.

The DNA of the CDR3 is TGTGCCAGCTCACCACCAGCGGGGGGGCTCTCCGATACGCAGTATTTT. As protein: CASSPPAGGLSDTQYF. The rearrangement uses TRBV18 and TRBJ2-3, with 10 bases identical to TRBD2. Germline CDR1 and CDR2: KGHSH and LQKENI. The CDR3 is made up of 16 amino acids. Germline trimming cut 0 bases from V and 6 bases from J; bases unmatched to any gene: 6. Complete variable domain (other parts from reference TRBV18 and TRBJ2-3): NAGVMQNPRHLVRRRGQEARLRCSPMKGHSHVYWYRQLPEEGLKFMVYLQKENIIDESGMPKERFSAEFPKEGPSILRIQQVVRGDSAAYFCASSPPAGGLSDTQYFGPGTRLTVL.

The chain carries TRBV28 and TRBJ2-4; unclear D gene. Germline CDR1 and CDR2: MDHEN and SYDVKM. The CDR3 has 13 amino acids. V was trimmed by 7 bases and J by 7 bases, leaving 14 bases between them. CDR3 sequence reads: CASIPHAGNIQYF. CDR3 nucleotide sequence: TGTGCCAGCATCCCTCACGCTGGCAACATTCAGTACTTC. The full variable domain, completed using reference TRBV28 and TRBJ2-4, is DVKVTQSSRYLVKRTGEKVFLECVQDMDHENMFWYRQDPGLGLRLIYFSYDVKMKEKGDIPEGYSVSREKKERFSLILESASTNQTSMYLCASIPHAGNIQYFGAGTRLSVL.

This clone was observed a single time. V is TRBV30 and J is TRBJ2-7; the match to TRBD2 covers 12 bases. This CDR3 has 14 residues. V lost 3 bases and J lost 6; bases outside the gene matches: 6. The germline V gene has CDR1 GTSNPN and CDR2 SVGIG (reference sequence). The CDR3: CAWRTSGSQGEQYF. DNA for the CDR3: TGTGCCTGGAGGACTAGCGGGAGTCAAGGCGAGCAGTACTTC.

The gene calls are TRBV4-1 and TRBJ2-3; D call uncertain. This CDR3 is 18 amino acids long. Looked up from germline, CDR1 is MGHRA and CDR2 is YSYEKL. Trimming took off 1 base at V and 0 bases at J, with 17 bases between the two ends. Here the CDR3 DNA reads TGCGCCAGCAGCCAAGGGCTTCAGGCCGGATCTAGCACAGATACGCAGTATTTT. Translating it yields CASSQGLQAGSSTDTQYF.

V is TRBV6-5 and J is TRBJ2-3; D unresolved. Germline-derived CDR1 and CDR2 are MNHEY and SVGAGI. V lost 0 bases and J lost 1, with 5 bases in between. The CDR3 is made up of 14 amino acids. This CDR3 reads CASSYSLGTDTQYF. The CDR3 nucleotides read TGTGCCAGCAGTTACTCGCTAGGCACAGATACGCAGTATTTT.

The CDR3 spells CASSFGTVAGGPYGYTF. The CDR3 bases are TGTGCCAGCAGCTTCGGTACCGTCGCAGGGGGACCCTATGGCTACACCTTC. V and J are TRBV7-9 and TRBJ1-2; TRBD1 matches 7 bases. The CDR3 is made up of 17 amino acids. Germline V CDR1 and CDR2: SEHNR, FQNEAQ (reference sequence). V lost 3 bases, J lost 4 bases, and 14 bases stayed unmatched.

V usage is TRBV10-3 and J usage is TRBJ1-2; D call uncertain. Looked up from germline, CDR1 is ENHRY and CDR2 is SYGVKD. V lost 0 bases and J 6 bases, leaving 8 bases between the germline ends. The CDR3 loop spans 13 amino acids. CDR3 region: CAISESRADGYTF. The CDR3 DNA sequence: TGTGCCATCAGTGAGTCGAGGGCGGATGGCTACACCTTC.

V is TRBV6-1 and J is TRBJ1-3; D ambiguous. The CDR3 consists of 15 residues. The germline V gene encodes CDR1 MNHNS and CDR2 SASEGT. With 6 bases removed from V and 0 bases from J, the gap between germline ends came to 12 bases. The CDR3 loop reads CASSGNTASGNTIYF. The CDR3 DNA reads TGTGCCAGCAGCGGCAACACAGCCTCTGGAAACACCATATATTTT.

A single count supports this clone. The rearrangement links TRBV18 to TRBJ2-5; 7 bases match TRBD2. Germline V gives CDR1 KGHSH, CDR2 LQKENI. J lost 9 bases, V lost 3 bases, and 13 bases had no gene match. The CDR3 runs 15 residues. The CDR3 spells CASSPTGTNPGAQYF. CDR3 coding DNA: TGTGCCAGCTCACCGACCGGGACTAACCCTGGGGCCCAGTACTTC.

The sample holds one count of this clone. This chain joins TRBV7-7 and TRBJ2-5; 7 positions agree with TRBD2. The V segment lost 4 bases and the J segment 4 bases; nucleotides outside the gene matches: 3. Germline V gene data show CDR1 as SSHAT and CDR2 as FNYEAQ (reference sequence). CDR3 size: 13 residues. The CDR3 bases are TGTGCCAGCAGCTCGTCGGGAGGAGAGACCCAGTACTTC. This translates into CASSSSGGETQYF.

The chain recombines TRBV7-2 with TRBJ2-4; the D gene is possibly TRBD2 (5 bases). CDR3 length: 17 residues. In germline, CDR1 is SGHTA, CDR2 FQGNSA. Trimming took 5 bases from V and 3 from J, leaving 20 bases between them. The CDR3 reads CASSPKTGNGGKNIQYF. The CDR3 coding sequence is TGTGCCAGCAGCCCTAAGACGGGGAATGGTGGCAAAAACATTCAGTACTTC.

This rearrangement joins TRBV4-3 to TRBJ2-7; TRBD1 agrees at 10 bases. The CDR3 sequence is 15 residues long. The germline V gene encodes CDR1 LGHNA and CDR2 YSLEER. V lost 1 base and J lost 5; bases outside the gene matches: 5. In DNA form, the CDR3 reads TGCGCCAGCAGCCAAGTAGAGACAGGGGGCGACGAGCAGTACTTC. Translation: CASSQVETGGDEQYF.

This clone was recorded once. The J gene is TRBJ2-5, the V gene TRBV20-1; tentatively, D is TRBD2 (6 bases). The CDR3 runs 11 residues. CDR1 and CDR2 (germline): DFQATT, SNEGSKA (reference sequence). V was pared by 7 bases and J by 5 bases, with 11 bases between. CDR3 loop: CSVREWETQYF. The CDR3 bases are TGCAGTGTACGGGAGTGGGAGACCCAGTACTTC.

The chain couples TRBV19 to TRBJ1-2; TRBD1 matches 10 bases. V lost 5 bases to trimming and J lost 4 bases; unmatched junction nucleotides: 7. Germline V gene sequence: CDR1 LNHDA, CDR2 SQIVND (reference sequence). The CDR3 extends over 15 amino acids. The CDR3 protein is CASSGPGQGFYGYTF. The CDR3 DNA reads as TGTGCCAGTAGTGGACCGGGACAGGGGTTCTATGGCTACACCTTC.

This clone was found many times. The chain has TRBV19 and TRBJ1-6, with 9 positions matching TRBD1. The germline V gene encodes CDR1 LNHDA and CDR2 SQIVND (reference sequence). The V gene end was trimmed by 5 bases and the J gene end by 7 bases; junction bases not matched to a gene: 6. The CDR3 loop spans 15 amino acids. In nucleotides, the CDR3 is TGTGCCAGTAGTCAACGGACAGGGGTAAATTCACCCCTCCACTTT. Translated: CASSQRTGVNSPLHF.

J is TRBJ1-4 and V is TRBV4-1; 8 nucleotides match TRBD1. CDR3 size: 15 residues. Trimming cost V 1 base and J 6 bases; bases outside gene matches: 4. Germline CDR1 MGHRA, CDR2 YSYEKL. The DNA of the CDR3 is TGCGCCAGCAGCCAAGTTGCAGGGGGCGATGAAAAACTGTTTTTT. Translation: CASSQVAGGDEKLFF.

A note on this clone: This sample includes further DNA sequences coding for the same CDR3. CDR3 sequence reads: CASSSTYEQYF. CDR3 bases: TGTGCCAGCAGCTCCACCTACGAGCAGTACTTC. The chain employs TRBV7-9 and TRBJ2-7; no clear D. The CDR3 runs 11 residues. V shed 4 bases and J shed 2 bases, with 3 bases lying between them. Germline values: CDR1 SEHNR, CDR2 FQNEAQ (reference sequence).

The CDR3 sequence: CASTFSGTSMSLRETQYF. Written as DNA, the CDR3 is TGTGCCAGCACCTTTTCCGGGACTAGCATGAGTCTAAGGGAGACCCAGTACTTC. The rearrangement links TRBV2 to TRBJ2-5, with TRBD2 identical over 9 bases. The germline V gene has CDR1 SNHLY and CDR2 FYNNEI. J lost 5 bases, V lost 7 bases, and 20 bases had no gene match. CDR3 length: 18 residues.

In regard to this clone: The junction departs from germline at one end; a sequencing error may be responsible. As DNA, the CDR3 is TGTGCCTGGACTATAGCCCAAGAGACCCGGTACTTC. This encodes CAWTIAQETRYF. This chain joins TRBV30 and TRBJ2-5; D ambiguous. The CDR3 has 12 residues. From germline, CDR1 is GTSNPN and CDR2 SVGIG (reference sequence).